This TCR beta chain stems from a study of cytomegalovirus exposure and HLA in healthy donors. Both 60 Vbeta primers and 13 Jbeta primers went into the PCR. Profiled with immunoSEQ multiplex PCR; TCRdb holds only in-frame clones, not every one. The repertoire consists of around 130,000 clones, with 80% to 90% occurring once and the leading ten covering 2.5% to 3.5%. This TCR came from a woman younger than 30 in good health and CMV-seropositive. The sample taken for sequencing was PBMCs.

CDR3 loop: CATSTLDTQYF. The CDR3, as DNA: TGTGCCACCAGCACTTTAGATACGCAGTATTTT. The rearrangement uses TRBV15 and TRBJ2-3; the D is unclear. The length of the CDR3 is 11 residues. Germline V gene sequence: CDR1 LNHNV, CDR2 YYDKDF (reference sequence). V was pared by 4 bases and J by 5 bases, with 4 bases between.